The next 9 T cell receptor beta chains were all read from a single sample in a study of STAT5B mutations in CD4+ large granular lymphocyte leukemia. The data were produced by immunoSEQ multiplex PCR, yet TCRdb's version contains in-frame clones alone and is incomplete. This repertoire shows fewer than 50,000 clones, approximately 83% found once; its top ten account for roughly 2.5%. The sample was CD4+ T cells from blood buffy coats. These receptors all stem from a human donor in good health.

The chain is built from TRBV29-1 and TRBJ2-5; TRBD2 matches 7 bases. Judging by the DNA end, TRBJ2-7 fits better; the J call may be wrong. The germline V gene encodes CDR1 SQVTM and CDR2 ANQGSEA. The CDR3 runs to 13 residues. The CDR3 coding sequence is TGCAGCGTCGGATCTGTAGCGGGCTACGAGCAGTACTTC. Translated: CSVGSVAGYEQYF.

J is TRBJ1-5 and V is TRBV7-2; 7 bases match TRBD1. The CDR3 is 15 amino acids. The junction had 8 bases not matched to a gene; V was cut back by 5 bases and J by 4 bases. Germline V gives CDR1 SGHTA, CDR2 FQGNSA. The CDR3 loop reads CASSPDREGNQPQHF. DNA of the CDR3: TGTGCCAGCAGCCCAGACAGGGAGGGTAATCAGCCCCAGCATTTT.

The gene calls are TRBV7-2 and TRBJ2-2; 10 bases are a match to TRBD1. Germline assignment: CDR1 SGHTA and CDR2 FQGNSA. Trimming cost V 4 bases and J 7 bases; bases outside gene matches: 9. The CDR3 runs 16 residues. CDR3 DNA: TGTGCCAGCAGCTCCCGACAGGGGGCTGCACTCGGGGAGCTGTTTTTT. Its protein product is CASSSRQGAALGELFF.

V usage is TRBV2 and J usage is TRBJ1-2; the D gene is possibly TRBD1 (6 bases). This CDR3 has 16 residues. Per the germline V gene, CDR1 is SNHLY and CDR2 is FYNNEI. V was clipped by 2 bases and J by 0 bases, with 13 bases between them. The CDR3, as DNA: TGTGCCAGCAGTGAAAGGACAGCCGGAACTAACTATGGCTACACCTTC. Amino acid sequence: CASSERTAGTNYGYTF.

The CDR3, as DNA: TGTGCCAGCAGCTCCCTGAGGACGTATAGCACAGATACGCAGTATTTT. This translates into CASSSLRTYSTDTQYF. The V gene is TRBV11-1, the J gene TRBJ2-3; no clear D. Germline CDR1 and CDR2: SGHAT and FQDESV (reference sequence). The V and J ends lost 4 bases and 0 bases respectively, with 14 bases between them. The CDR3 is 16 residues long.

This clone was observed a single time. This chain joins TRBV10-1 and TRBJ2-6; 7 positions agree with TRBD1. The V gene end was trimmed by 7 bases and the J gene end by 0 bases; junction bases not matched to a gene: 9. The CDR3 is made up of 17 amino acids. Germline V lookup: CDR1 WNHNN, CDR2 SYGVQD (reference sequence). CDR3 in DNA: TGCGCCAGCATTCGGACAGGAGACCCCTCTGGGGCCAACGTCCTGACTTTC. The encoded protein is CASIRTGDPSGANVLTF.

CDR3 nucleotide sequence: TGTGCCAGCAGCTTGGACAGCGCCATGAACACTGAAGCTTTCTTT. It is translated as CASSLDSAMNTEAFF. The chain joins TRBV5-4 to TRBJ1-1; D uncertain. Germline CDR1 reads SGHNT; CDR2 reads YYREEE (reference sequence). This CDR3 contains 15 residues. Trimming left V 0 bases short and J 0 bases short, with 9 bases between.

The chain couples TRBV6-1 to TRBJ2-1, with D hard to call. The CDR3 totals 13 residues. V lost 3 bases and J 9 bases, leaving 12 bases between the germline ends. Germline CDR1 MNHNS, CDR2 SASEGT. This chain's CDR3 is CASSDLWGGEQFF. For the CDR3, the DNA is TGTGCCAGCAGTGATCTGTGGGGTGGTGAGCAGTTCTTC.

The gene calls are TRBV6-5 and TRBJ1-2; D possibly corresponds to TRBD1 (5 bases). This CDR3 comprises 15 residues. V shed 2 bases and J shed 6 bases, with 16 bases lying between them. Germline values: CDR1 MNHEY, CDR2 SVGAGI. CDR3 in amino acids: CASSYPGAGTHGYTF. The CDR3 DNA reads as TGTGCCAGCAGTTACCCCGGGGCAGGGACTCATGGCTACACCTTC.